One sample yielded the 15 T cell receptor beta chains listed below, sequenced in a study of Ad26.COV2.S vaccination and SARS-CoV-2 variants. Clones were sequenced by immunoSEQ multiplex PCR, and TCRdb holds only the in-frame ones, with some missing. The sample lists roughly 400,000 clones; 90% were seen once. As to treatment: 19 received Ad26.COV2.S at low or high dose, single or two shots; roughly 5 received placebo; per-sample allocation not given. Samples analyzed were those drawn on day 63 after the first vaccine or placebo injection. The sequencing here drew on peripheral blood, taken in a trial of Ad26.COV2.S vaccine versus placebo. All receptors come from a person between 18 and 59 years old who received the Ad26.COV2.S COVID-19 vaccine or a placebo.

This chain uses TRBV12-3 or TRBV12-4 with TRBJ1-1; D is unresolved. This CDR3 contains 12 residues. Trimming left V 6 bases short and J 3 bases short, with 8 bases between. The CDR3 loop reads CASRGRDTEAFF. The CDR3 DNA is TGTGCCAGCAGGGGAAGGGACACTGAAGCTTTCTTT.

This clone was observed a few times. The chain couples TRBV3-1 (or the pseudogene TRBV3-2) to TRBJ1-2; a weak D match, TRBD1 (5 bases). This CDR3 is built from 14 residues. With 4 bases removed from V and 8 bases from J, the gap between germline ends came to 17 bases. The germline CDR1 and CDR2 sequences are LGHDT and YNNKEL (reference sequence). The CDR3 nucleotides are TGTGCCAGCAGCCCCACGGGGGGGGTACGGGGCTACACCTTC. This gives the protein CASSPTGGVRGYTF.

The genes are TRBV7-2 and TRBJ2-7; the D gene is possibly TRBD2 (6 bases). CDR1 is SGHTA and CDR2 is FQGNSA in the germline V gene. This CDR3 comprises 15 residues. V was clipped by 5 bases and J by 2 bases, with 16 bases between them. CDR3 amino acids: CASSGELAITYEQYF. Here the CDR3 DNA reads TGTGCCAGCAGCGGCGAACTAGCTATAACCTACGAGCAGTACTTC.

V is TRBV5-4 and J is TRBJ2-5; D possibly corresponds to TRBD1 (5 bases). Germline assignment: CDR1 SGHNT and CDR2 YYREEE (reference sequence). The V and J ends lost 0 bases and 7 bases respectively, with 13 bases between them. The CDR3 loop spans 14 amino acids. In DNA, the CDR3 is TGTGCCAGCAGCTTGGGCGGCCAGGGCGCGACCCAGTACTTC. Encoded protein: CASSLGGQGATQYF. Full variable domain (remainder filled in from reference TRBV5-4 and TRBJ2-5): ETGVTQSPTHLIKTRGQQVTLRCSSQSGHNTVSWYQQALGQGPQFIFQYYREEENGRGNFPPRFSGLQFPNYSSELNVNALELDDSALYLCASSLGGQGATQYFGPGTRLLVL.

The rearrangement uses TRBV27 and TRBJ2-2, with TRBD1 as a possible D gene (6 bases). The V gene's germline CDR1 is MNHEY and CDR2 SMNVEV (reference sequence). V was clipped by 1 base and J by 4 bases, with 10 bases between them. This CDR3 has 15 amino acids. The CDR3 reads CASSLYTGSTGELFF. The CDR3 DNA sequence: TGTGCCAGCAGTTTATATACAGGGTCCACCGGGGAGCTGTTTTTT.

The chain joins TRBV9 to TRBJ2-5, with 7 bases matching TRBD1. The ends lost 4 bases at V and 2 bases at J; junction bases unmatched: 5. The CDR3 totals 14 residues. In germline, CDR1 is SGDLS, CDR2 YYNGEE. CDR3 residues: CASSLRQGQETQYF. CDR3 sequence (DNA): TGTGCCAGCAGCCTCCGACAGGGACAAGAGACCCAGTACTTC.

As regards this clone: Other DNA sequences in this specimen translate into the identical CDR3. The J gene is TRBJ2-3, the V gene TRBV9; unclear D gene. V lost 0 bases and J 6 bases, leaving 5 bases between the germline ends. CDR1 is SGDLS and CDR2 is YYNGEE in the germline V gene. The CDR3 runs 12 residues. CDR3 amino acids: CASSVVGDTQYF. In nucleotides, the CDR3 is TGTGCCAGCAGCGTAGTTGGGGATACGCAGTATTTT. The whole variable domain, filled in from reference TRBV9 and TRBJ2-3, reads DSGVTQTPKHLITATGQRVTLRCSPRSGDLSVYWYQQSLDQGLQFLIQYYNGEERAKGNILERFSAQQFPDLHSELNLSSLELGDSALYFCASSVVGDTQYFGPGTRLTVL.

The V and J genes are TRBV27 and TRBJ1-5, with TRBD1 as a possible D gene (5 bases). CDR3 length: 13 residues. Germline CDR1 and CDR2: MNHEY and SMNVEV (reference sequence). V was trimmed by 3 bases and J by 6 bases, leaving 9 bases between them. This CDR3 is CASSLGGSQPQHF. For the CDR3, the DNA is TGTGCCAGCAGTTTGGGGGGGAGTCAGCCCCAGCATTTT.

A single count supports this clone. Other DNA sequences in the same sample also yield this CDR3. Here the CDR3 DNA reads TGCGCCAGCAGCCAAGGGGCGGGAGTAGGCTACGAGCAGTACTTC. It is translated as CASSQGAGVGYEQYF. This chain links TRBV4-3 with TRBJ2-7, with 7 bases aligning to TRBD2. Trimming took 1 base from V and 3 from J; bases not matched to a gene: 6. The CDR3 length is 15 residues. The germline V gene has CDR1 LGHNA and CDR2 YSLEER.

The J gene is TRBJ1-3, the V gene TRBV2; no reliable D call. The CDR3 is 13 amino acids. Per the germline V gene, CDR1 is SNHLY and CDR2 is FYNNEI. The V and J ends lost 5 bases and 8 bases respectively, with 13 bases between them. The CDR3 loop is CASSYDKSDTIYF. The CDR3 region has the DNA TGTGCCAGCAGTTACGACAAATCGGACACCATATATTTT.

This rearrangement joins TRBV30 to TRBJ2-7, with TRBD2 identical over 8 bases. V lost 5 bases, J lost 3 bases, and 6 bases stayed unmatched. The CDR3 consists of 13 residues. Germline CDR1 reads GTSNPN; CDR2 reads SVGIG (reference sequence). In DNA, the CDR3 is TGTGCCTGGGGTAGCGGGGCATACTACGAGCAGTACTTC. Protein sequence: CAWGSGAYYEQYF. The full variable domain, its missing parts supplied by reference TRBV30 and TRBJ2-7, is SQTIHQWPATLVQPVGSPLSLECTVEGTSNPNLYWYRQAAGRGLQLLFYSVGIGQISSEVPQNLSASRPQDRQFILSSKKLLLSDSGFYLCAWGSGAYYEQYFGPGTRLTVT.

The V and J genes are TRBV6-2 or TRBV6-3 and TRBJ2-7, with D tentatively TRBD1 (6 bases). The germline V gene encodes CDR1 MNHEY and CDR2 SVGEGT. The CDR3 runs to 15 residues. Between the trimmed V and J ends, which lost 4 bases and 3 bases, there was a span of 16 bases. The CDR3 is CASSSWQGSGYEQYF. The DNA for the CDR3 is TGTGCCAGCAGTTCGTGGCAGGGGAGTGGCTACGAGCAGTACTTC.

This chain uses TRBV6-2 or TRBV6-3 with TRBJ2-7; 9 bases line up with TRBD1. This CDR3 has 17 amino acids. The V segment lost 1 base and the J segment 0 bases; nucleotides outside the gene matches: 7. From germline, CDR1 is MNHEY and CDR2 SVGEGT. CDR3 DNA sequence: TGTGCCAGCAGTTACTATCACGGGACAGGGAACTCCTACGAGCAGTACTTC. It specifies CASSYYHGTGNSYEQYF.

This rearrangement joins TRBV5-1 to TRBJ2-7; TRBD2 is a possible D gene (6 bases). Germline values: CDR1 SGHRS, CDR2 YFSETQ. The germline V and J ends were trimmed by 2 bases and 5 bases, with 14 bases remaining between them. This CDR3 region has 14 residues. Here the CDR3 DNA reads TGCGCCAGCAGCTTAGGAGGGGCAACCGACGAGCAGTACTTC. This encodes CASSLGGATDEQYF.

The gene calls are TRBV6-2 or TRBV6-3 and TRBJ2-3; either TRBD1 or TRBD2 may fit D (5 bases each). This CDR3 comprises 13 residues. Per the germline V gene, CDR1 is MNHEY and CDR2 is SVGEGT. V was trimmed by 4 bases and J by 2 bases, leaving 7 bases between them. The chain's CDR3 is CASSLGDTDTQYF. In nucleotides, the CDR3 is TGTGCCAGCAGTTTGGGGGACACAGATACGCAGTATTTT.